This T cell receptor (beta chain) was identified in a study of T cells after posttransplantation cyclophosphamide. Findings and limits, study-wide: Skin or GI-infiltrating T cells shared few TRB sequences with blood. Donor-recipient repertoire similarity was low at 1-2 months, rising over year one. Recipient CMV seropositivity and CMV reactivation strongly tracked TRB clonality.

Sampled 1 year posttransplant, controls received myeloablative marrow transplants, methotrexate and a calcineurin inhibitor. Assay used: immunoSEQ multiplex PCR; TCRdb lists only in-frame clones, some missing. The sample carries 15,000 to 20,000 clones, 80% to 90% recorded once. A word on this clone: The target antigen is unknown.

The origin of this receptor is a young adult male patient who received an allogeneic stem cell transplant from an unrelated donor, was CMV-positive, and had acute and chronic GVHD. These T cells may partly come from the graft donor. This sample comprised PBMCs, obtained 441 days after allogeneic stem cell transplant with calcineurin inhibitor and methotrexate.

The CDR3 nucleotides are TGTGCCAGCAGCTTTCAGCGGGGCACCTACAATGAGCAGTTCTTC. The encoded protein is CASSFQRGTYNEQFF. The chain recombines TRBV7-8 with TRBJ2-1; 7 bases are a match to TRBD2. Germline V gives CDR1 SGHVS, CDR2 FQNEAQ. V was pared by 3 bases and J by 2 bases, with 4 bases of the junction left unmatched. The CDR3 has 15 amino acids.